What follows describes a single TCR beta chain. Repertoires were generated with immunoSEQ multiplex PCR, while TCRdb's copy carries only in-frame clones and drops some. This sample yields 150,000 to 200,000 clones, of which about 91% are seen a single time; 1% to 1.5% belongs to the top ten. Germline V gene sequence: CDR1 SEHNR, CDR2 FQNEAQ (reference sequence). V was pared by 3 bases and J by 10 bases, with 12 bases between. This CDR3 spans 12 amino acids. The data derive from a study of T cell responses to AZD1222 COVID-19 vaccine. The chain joins TRBV7-9 to TRBJ1-1; possibly TRBD1 for D (5 bases). This TCR came from an adult who received the AZD1222 COVID-19 vaccine. Sample: peripheral blood, taken 28 days after the second AZD1222 dose. The CDR3 nucleotides are TGTGCCAGCAGCTTTCCCCCGGGGGGAGCTTTCTTT. Amino acids: CASSFPPGGAFF.